The 22 T cell receptor beta chains given below trace back to one sample, sequenced in a study of blood T cell repertoires in COVID-19. Here immunoSEQ multiplex PCR was the method, and the copy in TCRdb shows in-frame clones only, minus some. The sample lists about 320,000 clones; more than 90% were seen once. The specimen was PBMCs or T cells enriched from blood (not recorded which). These receptors came from a woman aged 25-40 years who had been exposed to COVID-19.

This chain links TRBV5-1 with TRBJ1-2; tentatively, D is TRBD1 (6 bases). This CDR3 spans 15 amino acids. V was pared by 4 bases and J by 8 bases, with 21 bases between. CDR1 is SGHRS, CDR2 YFSETQ, per germline. The CDR3 DNA reads as TGCGCCAGCAGCCCGAGCCTCAAACAGGGATTAGGCTACACCTTC. Protein sequence: CASSPSLKQGLGYTF.

This clone was counted only a few times. CDR3 in DNA: TGTGCCAGCAGCCAAGCCGGGGGGACCTACGAGCAGTACTTC. Its protein product is CASSQAGGTYEQYF. J is TRBJ2-7 and V is TRBV3-1 (or the pseudogene TRBV3-2), with TRBD2 matching 7 bases. J lost 2 bases, V lost 1 base, and 2 bases had no gene match. Germline CDR1 reads LGHDT; CDR2 reads YNNKEL (reference sequence). This CDR3 is built from 14 residues.

This clone turned up a few times. V is TRBV7-7 and J is TRBJ2-5; 14 bases are a match to TRBD2. J was trimmed by 2 bases and V by 1 base; bases with no gene match: 3. The CDR3 extends over 17 amino acids. CDR1 SSHAT and CDR2 FNYEAQ come from the germline V gene (reference sequence). DNA of the CDR3: TGTGCCAGCAGCTTAGGCCGACTAGCGGGGGGGCAAGAGACCCAGTACTTC. This encodes CASSLGRLAGGQETQYF.

V usage is TRBV12-5 and J usage is TRBJ2-1; tentatively, D is TRBD1 (5 bases). This CDR3 comprises 14 residues. Trimming left V 5 bases short and J 10 bases short, with 18 bases between. CDR1 and CDR2 from the germline V gene are LGHNT and FRNRAP. Written as DNA, the CDR3 is TGTGCTAGTGGTCCACTCGGTGGGGCTGTAGAGCAGTTCTTC. It encodes CASGPLGGAVEQFF.

This clone appeared once. The chain is built from TRBV5-1 and TRBJ2-7; possible D gene TRBD1, 5 bases. Germline V gene data show CDR1 as SGHRS and CDR2 as YFSETQ. V lost 5 bases, J lost 2 bases, and 11 bases lay in between. This CDR3 comprises 13 residues. This chain's CDR3 is CASRRTSTYEQYF. CDR3 bases: TGCGCCAGCAGGCGGACATCAACCTACGAGCAGTACTTC. The whole variable domain, filled in from reference TRBV5-1 and TRBJ2-7, reads KAGVTQTPRYLIKTRGQQVTLSCSPISGHRSVSWYQQTPGQGLQFLFEYFSETQRNKGNFPGRFSGRQFSNSRSEMNVSTLELGDSALYLCASRRTSTYEQYFGPGTRLTVT.

CDR3 DNA sequence: TGTGCCAGCAGTCATCCGGGAACAGATACGCAGTATTTT. Encoded protein: CASSHPGTDTQYF. The V gene is TRBV6-5, the J gene TRBJ2-3, with D tentatively TRBD2 (5 bases). The CDR3 consists of 13 residues. Trimming took 5 bases from V and 3 from J, leaving 9 bases between them. Germline V gene data show CDR1 as MNHEY and CDR2 as SVGAGI.

V usage is TRBV18 and J usage is TRBJ1-5; 9 positions match TRBD1. The CDR3 has 15 residues. The ends lost 7 bases at V and 4 bases at J; junction bases unmatched: 8. From germline, CDR1 is KGHSH and CDR2 LQKENI. CDR3 nucleotide sequence: TGTGCCAGCTTTAAACCGGGACAGGGTAATCAGCCCCAGCATTTT. Protein sequence: CASFKPGQGNQPQHF.

This clone was observed a single time. The chain links TRBV4-2 to TRBJ2-1, with 14 bases lining up with TRBD2. Germline V gives CDR1 LGHNA, CDR2 YNFKEQ. J gave up 4 bases and V 1 base, and 6 bases lay outside the gene matches. This CDR3 comprises 18 residues. The CDR3 is CASSQGLAGGRIYNEQFF. CDR3 DNA: TGTGCCAGCAGCCAAGGACTAGCGGGGGGGCGTATTTACAATGAGCAGTTCTTC.

The J gene is TRBJ2-5, the V gene TRBV18; D is possibly TRBD2 (6 bases). With 3 bases removed from V and 2 bases from J, the gap between germline ends came to 16 bases. The CDR3 length is 16 residues. Germline V lookup: CDR1 KGHSH, CDR2 LQKENI. CDR3 nucleotide sequence: TGTGCCAGCTCACCCCCGGGAGTGGGGCCACAAGAGACCCAGTACTTC. This gives the protein CASSPPGVGPQETQYF.

The chain carries TRBV29-1 and TRBJ1-4, with 12 bases identical to TRBD1. The ends lost 3 bases at V and 7 bases at J; junction bases unmatched: 0. CDR1 is SQVTM and CDR2 is ANQGSEA in the germline V gene. The CDR3 sequence is 13 residues long. The CDR3 DNA reads as TGCAGCGTTGAGGGACAGGGGGCTGAAAAACTGTTTTTT. This encodes CSVEGQGAEKLFF.

This chain links TRBV5-1 with TRBJ1-3, with D perhaps TRBD1 (6 bases). Germline V CDR1 and CDR2: SGHRS, YFSETQ. CDR3 length equals 15 residues. The V end lost 5 bases, the J end lost 2 bases, and 14 bases lay between the germline ends. CDR3 loop: CASRKRSGAGNTIYF. The CDR3 coding sequence is TGCGCCAGCAGAAAACGGTCAGGGGCTGGAAACACCATATATTTT.

In its sample, this clone was seen a few times. The V call is TRBV10-3, the J call TRBJ2-2, with 7 positions matching TRBD1. In germline, CDR1 is ENHRY, CDR2 SYGVKD. CDR3 length equals 16 residues. V shed 6 bases, J shed 3 bases, and the junction held 10 bases outside the gene matches. CDR3: CAIRANSGGDTGELFF. As DNA, the CDR3 is TGTGCCATCAGGGCCAACTCAGGGGGAGACACCGGGGAGCTGTTTTTT.

This clone was observed a few times. V is TRBV7-8 and J is TRBJ1-6; D is unresolved. V was trimmed by 2 bases and J by 4 bases, leaving 12 bases between them. The CDR3 is 16 residues long. From germline, CDR1 is SGHVS and CDR2 FQNEAQ. The CDR3 coding sequence is TGTGCCAGCAGCTTATCTGCGGCGGCGTATAATTCACCCCTCCACTTT. Its translation is CASSLSAAAYNSPLHF.

This rearrangement joins TRBV4-3 to TRBJ2-3, with a tentative D call TRBD2 (6 bases). The germline V gene has CDR1 LGHNA and CDR2 YSLEER. The germline V and J ends were trimmed by 2 bases and 0 bases, with 9 bases remaining between them. The CDR3 has 15 residues. DNA for the CDR3: TGCGCCAGCAGCCAACTAGCGTTGAGCACAGATACGCAGTATTTT. This codes for CASSQLALSTDTQYF.

The chain recombines TRBV7-9 with TRBJ2-3, with 8 bases aligning to TRBD2. This CDR3 spans 16 amino acids. The V gene's germline CDR1 is SEHNR and CDR2 FQNEAQ (reference sequence). The V and J ends lost 6 bases and 2 bases, in that order; junction bases with no gene match: 10. The CDR3 protein is CASRGPRGGPTDTQYF. The CDR3, as DNA: TGTGCCAGCAGGGGACCCCGGGGGGGACCCACAGATACGCAGTATTTT.

This sequence joins TRBV10-3 and TRBJ1-1; no definite D call. The CDR3 is 14 residues long. Trimming left V 10 bases short and J 1 base short, with 16 bases between. From germline, CDR1 is ENHRY and CDR2 SYGVKD. The CDR3 protein is CATDEGQRNTEAFF. The CDR3, as DNA: TGTGCCACCGACGAGGGTCAGAGGAACACTGAAGCTTTCTTT.

In its sample, this clone was seen a few times. V and J are TRBV5-6 and TRBJ1-2; TRBD1 agrees at 8 bases. Losses at the gene ends were 2 bases for V and 7 bases for J; bases not matched to a gene: 4. From germline, CDR1 is SGHDT and CDR2 YYEEEE. CDR3 length equals 13 residues. This CDR3 reads CASSFDRGFGYTF. DNA for the CDR3: TGTGCCAGCAGCTTTGACAGGGGATTTGGCTACACCTTC. The whole variable domain, filled in from reference TRBV5-6 and TRBJ1-2, reads DAGVTQSPTHLIKTRGQQVTLRCSPKSGHDTVSWYQQALGQGPQFIFQYYEEEERQRGNFPDRFSGHQFPNYSSELNVNALLLGDSALYLCASSFDRGFGYTFGSGTRLTVV.

This clone was found once. The chain links TRBV5-1 to TRBJ1-2; D is possibly TRBD1 (6 bases). V gave up 5 bases and J gave up 2 bases, with 13 bases separating them. Germline loops: CDR1 SGHRS, CDR2 YFSETQ. The CDR3 contains 14 residues. Here the CDR3 DNA reads TGCGCCAGCAGGGTTCCGGACAGCAACTATGGCTACACCTTC. Protein: CASRVPDSNYGYTF. The full variable domain, in which reference TRBV5-1 and TRBJ1-2 provide the parts outside the CDR3, is KAGVTQTPRYLIKTRGQQVTLSCSPISGHRSVSWYQQTPGQGLQFLFEYFSETQRNKGNFPGRFSGRQFSNSRSEMNVSTLELGDSALYLCASRVPDSNYGYTFGSGTRLTVV.

The chain carries TRBV19 and TRBJ2-3; 8 bases align to TRBD1. The CDR3 has 16 amino acids. Germline assignment: CDR1 LNHDA and CDR2 SQIVND (reference sequence). Trimming cost V 6 bases and J 0 bases; bases outside gene matches: 8. The CDR3 nucleotides read TGTGCCAGTAGATCCAGGGGGCTTGGGAGCACAGATACGCAGTATTTT. It specifies CASRSRGLGSTDTQYF.

The chain recombines TRBV7-5 with TRBJ2-7; TRBD2 is taken as the D call from the table, unchecked against the DNA. TRBV7-5 constitutes a pseudogene. This CDR3 comprises 13 residues. CDR3: CESSTGLDYEQYF. CDR3 DNA sequence: TGTGAAAGCAGCACGGGATTAGACTACGAGCAGTACTTC.

The rearrangement links TRBV6-5 to TRBJ2-7; TRBD1 matches 8 bases. This CDR3 contains 14 residues. The trim removed 6 bases at V and 6 bases at J, leaving 10 bases unmatched. Germline V gene sequence: CDR1 MNHEY, CDR2 SVGAGI. The CDR3 loop is CASRETGVLGEQYF. CDR3 coding DNA: TGTGCCAGCAGGGAGACAGGGGTATTGGGCGAGCAGTACTTC.

In this sample, this clone turned up once. The chain uses TRBV11-2 and TRBJ1-1, with 7 bases lining up with TRBD1. The V gene's germline CDR1 is SGHAT and CDR2 FQNNGV. CDR3 size: 15 residues. The junction had 14 bases not matched to a gene; V was cut back by 2 bases and J by 11 bases. The CDR3 DNA reads TGTGCCAGCAGCTTACATGGTAGGGATAGGGGGCGTGCTTTCTTT. It codes for CASSLHGRDRGRAFF.